The 18 T cell receptor beta chains below all came from one sample that was sequenced in a study of response to subunit inactivated influenza vaccine. TCRdb passed the RT-PCR reads through MiXCR, listing each CDR3 protein once. The repertoire holds around 530,000 distinct CDR3 sequences, with around 11% as singletons. This sample comprised PBMCs from blood, obtained on the day of vaccination. These TCRs come from a man aged 45 to 65 who received an inactivated influenza vaccine.

To note about this clonotype: Mismatch with germline at one junction end may stem from a read error. This chain connects TRBV18 to TRBJ2-1; 7 bases match TRBD2. CDR3 length: 14 amino acids. Germline assignment: CDR1 KGHSH and CDR2 LQKENI. CDR3 DNA: TGTGCCAGCTCACCACCGATCCTAGCGGAACCCTCGGTCTTC. Translation: CASSPPILAEPSVF.

There are a few counts of this clonotype. V gene TRBV29-1 combines with J gene TRBJ2-7; 10 nucleotides agree with TRBD2. The germline gives CDR1 SQVTM, CDR2 ANQGSEA. The CDR3 extends over 13 amino acids. V gave up 1 base and J gave up 6 bases; unmatched junction bases: 3. The CDR3 DNA follows: TGCAGCGTTGAAGGCCTAGCGGGAGCCGAGCAGTACTTC. Translation: CSVEGLAGAEQYF.

The table lists this clonotype with a few counts. V usage is TRBV9 and J usage is TRBJ2-1; no firm D call. Germline CDR1 SGDLS, CDR2 YYNGEE. CDR3 length: 15 residues. Trimming took 0 bases from V and 5 from J, leaving 12 bases between them. CDR3 DNA: TGTGCCAGCAGCGTAGCAGCTAGGTCCAACAATGAGCAGTTCTTC. Translating it yields CASSVAARSNNEQFF.

The chain joins TRBV5-1 to TRBJ2-5, with 11 bases that match TRBD2. This CDR3 has 16 residues. The V gene end was trimmed by 0 bases and the J gene end by 5 bases; junction bases not matched to a gene: 6. From germline, CDR1 is SGHRS and CDR2 YFSETQ. The CDR3 protein is CASSLVAGGPSETQYF. CDR3 DNA sequence: TGCGCCAGCAGCTTGGTAGCGGGAGGGCCCTCGGAGACCCAGTACTTC.

This clonotype showed up just a few times. The gene calls are TRBV6-5 and TRBJ2-1; D is uncertain. The CDR3 contains 13 residues. Germline CDR1 reads MNHEY; CDR2 reads SVGAGI. V gave up 6 bases and J gave up 5 bases, with 11 bases separating them. As DNA, the CDR3 is TGTGCCAGCAGATCCTCGGACCACAATGAGCAGTTCTTC. This codes for CASRSSDHNEQFF.

This clonotype has only a few counts. The J gene is TRBJ2-3, the V gene TRBV12-3 or TRBV12-4; 7 nucleotides line up with TRBD2. This CDR3 region has 14 residues. Trimming at V came to 5 bases and at J to 6 bases, leaving 8 bases not matched to a gene. The CDR3 bases are TGTGCCAGCAGTCGGGGGGACGGTCCGGATACGCAGTATTTT. Residues: CASSRGDGPDTQYF.

The rearrangement uses TRBV9 and TRBJ2-7; 10 bases match TRBD1. This CDR3 contains 15 residues. V dropped 2 bases and J dropped 3; count of bases not matched to a gene: 5. CDR1 and CDR2 from the germline V gene are SGDLS and YYNGEE. The CDR3 DNA sequence: TGTGCCAGCAGCGTCGGACAGGGGGGGATCTACGAGCAGTACTTC. Translated: CASSVGQGGIYEQYF.

This chain joins TRBV6-2 or TRBV6-3 and TRBJ2-1; 9 bases map to TRBD1. The CDR3 covers 16 residues. V gave up 6 bases and J gave up 4 bases; unmatched junction bases: 10. Looked up from germline, CDR1 is MNHEY and CDR2 is SVGEGT. The chain's CDR3 is CASRSPRTGVYNEQFF. As DNA, the CDR3 is TGTGCCAGCAGAAGTCCCCGGACAGGGGTGTACAATGAGCAGTTCTTC.

This clonotype turned up a few times. The CDR3 DNA is TGTGCCAGCAGCCGCAACCCGACCGAGGCCACTGAAGCTTTCTTT. Protein sequence: CASSRNPTEATEAFF. The chain couples TRBV3-1 to TRBJ1-1, with D unresolved. CDR3 length equals 15 residues. V was shortened by 4 bases and J by 4 bases, with 16 bases between the two germline ends. Germline CDR1 reads LGHDT; CDR2 reads YNNKEL (reference sequence).

This chain joins TRBV6-1 and TRBJ1-6, with 10 positions matching TRBD1. The J segment lost 6 bases and the V segment lost 8 bases, leaving 4 bases of the junction unmatched. The germline V gene has CDR1 MNHNS and CDR2 SASEGT. The CDR3 spans 14 residues. The CDR3 protein is CASRRDRGNSPLHF. CDR3 bases: TGTGCCAGCCGCCGGGACAGGGGTAATTCACCCCTCCACTTT.

This clonotype has a handful of counts. This rearrangement joins TRBV7-2 to TRBJ2-1; 11 nucleotides align to TRBD2. V lost 4 bases and J lost 3; bases outside the gene matches: 5. The CDR3 contains 16 residues. Germline CDR1 SGHTA, CDR2 FQGNSA. This CDR3 is CASSSRGLAVYNEQFF. CDR3 bases: TGTGCCAGCAGCTCTCGGGGACTAGCGGTCTACAATGAGCAGTTCTTC.

This clonotype has at least ten counts. The genes are TRBV18 and TRBJ2-1; D possibly corresponds to TRBD2 (6 bases). CDR3 length equals 15 residues. With 6 bases removed from V and 4 bases from J, the gap between germline ends came to 16 bases. Germline V gene sequence: CDR1 KGHSH, CDR2 LQKENI. In nucleotides, the CDR3 is TGTGCCAGCTCTCTTCGGGGGAGTTTTTACAATGAGCAGTTCTTC. As protein: CASSLRGSFYNEQFF.

This clonotype was counted between two and nine times. This sequence joins TRBV11-1 and TRBJ2-2; 11 bases match TRBD2. CDR1 is SGHAT, CDR2 FQDESV, per germline (reference sequence). J lost 1 base, V lost 1 base, and 11 bases had no gene match. This CDR3 spans 20 amino acids. This chain's CDR3 is CASSLVLGLAATQNTGELFF. The CDR3 bases are TGTGCCAGCAGCTTAGTTTTGGGACTAGCGGCTACCCAGAACACCGGGGAGCTGTTTTTT.

The chain links TRBV7-6 to TRBJ2-1; D remains unclear. Germline V gene data show CDR1 as SGHVS and CDR2 as FNYEAQ. The CDR3 is 13 amino acids. V was clipped by 1 base and J by 9 bases, with 10 bases between them. CDR3 nucleotides: TGTGCCAGCAGCTTAGGGGAATACGGTGAGCAGTTCTTC. Translated: CASSLGEYGEQFF.

This clonotype was observed a handful of times. The gene calls are TRBV15 and TRBJ2-1; D call uncertain. Germline V CDR1 and CDR2: LNHNV, YYDKDF (reference sequence). V lost 0 bases and J lost 14, with 17 bases in between. The CDR3 extends over 14 amino acids. The DNA for the CDR3 is TGTGCCACCAGCAGAGATCGGGCTAGGATAGAGGAGTTCTTC. Translation: CATSRDRARIEEFF.

The V call is TRBV27, the J call TRBJ2-7, with 7 bases lining up with TRBD1. The CDR3 totals 14 residues. Germline values: CDR1 MNHEY, CDR2 SMNVEV (reference sequence). Trimming cost V 6 bases and J 3 bases; bases outside gene matches: 8. The CDR3 sequence is CASRVQGTLYEQYF. Written as DNA, the CDR3 is TGTGCCAGCAGGGTACAGGGGACCCTCTACGAGCAGTACTTC.

In this sample, this clonotype turned up many times. The J gene is TRBJ2-1, the V gene TRBV7-2; 7 bases are a match to TRBD1. Germline CDR1 is SGHTA and CDR2 is FQGNSA. Germline trimming cut 11 bases from V and 10 bases from J; bases unmatched to any gene: 38. This CDR3 is built from 21 residues. CDR3 in amino acids: CACGARPKWLWSTGFLAEQFF. Here the CDR3 DNA reads TGTGCCTGTGGCGCCCGACCAAAATGGCTGTGGTCGACAGGGTTTCTCGCCGAGCAGTTCTTC.

Only a few counts were recorded for this clonotype. V is TRBV6-5 and J is TRBJ1-1; possibly TRBD1 for D (5 bases). The ends were cut back, 0 bases at V and 3 bases at J, with 11 bases in the middle. Germline V gives CDR1 MNHEY, CDR2 SVGAGI. The CDR3 loop spans 15 amino acids. DNA for the CDR3: TGTGCCAGCAGTTACTCGGGAGGGGCGTACACTGAAGCTTTCTTT. It encodes CASSYSGGAYTEAFF.